The 6 T cell receptor beta chains in this list originate from one sample, sequenced in a study of CD8 T cells in Susac syndrome. With random hexamers, reverse transcription was performed on about 0.5 to 1 ug of RNA. Each CDR3 protein is one row after TCRdb ran MiXCR on the immunoSEQ multiplex PCR reads. This table holds around 170,000 distinct CDR3 sequences, approximately 94% found once. The sample taken for sequencing was CD4+ T cells from PBMCs. These receptors all come from a human donor with Susac syndrome.

The chain has TRBV28 and TRBJ1-2; TRBD1 matches at 10 bases. Germline CDR1 reads MDHEN; CDR2 reads SYDVKM. The CDR3 runs 15 residues. Trimming removed 3 bases from V and 4 bases from J; junction bases left unmatched: 5. CDR3 sequence (DNA): TGTGCCAGCAGTTTCCGGGACAGGGGTGTCTATGGCTACACCTTC. Translated, it gives CASSFRDRGVYGYTF.

This chain links TRBV7-8 with TRBJ1-1; D uncertain. Trimming took off 2 bases at V and 5 bases at J, with 12 bases between the two ends. The CDR3 has 14 amino acids. Germline V lookup: CDR1 SGHVS, CDR2 FQNEAQ. The CDR3 protein is CASSLKTRVTEAFF. CDR3 sequence (DNA): TGTGCCAGCAGCTTAAAAACGAGGGTGACTGAAGCTTTCTTT.

CDR3 bases: TGTGCCTGGAGTGCTCTGAACACCGGGGAGCTGTTTTTT. It yields the protein CAWSALNTGELFF. The chain combines TRBV30 with TRBJ2-2; no clear D gene. The CDR3 is made up of 13 amino acids. V was clipped by 1 base and J by 1 base, with 4 bases between them. Looked up from germline, CDR1 is GTSNPN and CDR2 is SVGIG (reference sequence).

The chain uses TRBV4-1 and TRBJ2-1; D is unresolved. The CDR3 is 15 residues long. V was clipped by 1 base and J by 7 bases, with 14 bases between them. From germline, CDR1 is MGHRA and CDR2 YSYEKL. The CDR3 spells CASSQASPALNEQFF. In nucleotides, the CDR3 is TGCGCCAGCAGCCAAGCCTCGCCGGCGTTGAATGAGCAGTTCTTC.

This clonotype appeared once. The V and J genes are TRBV14 and TRBJ2-5, with 9 bases identical to TRBD1. The V segment lost 2 bases and the J segment 4 bases; nucleotides outside the gene matches: 8. CDR1 and CDR2 (germline): SGHDN, FVKESK. The CDR3 loop spans 16 amino acids. DNA for the CDR3: TGTGCCAGCAGCCAAATGGGACAGGGAAAGAGAGAGACCCAGTACTTC. Translated, it gives CASSQMGQGKRETQYF.

The V gene is TRBV12-3 or TRBV12-4, the J gene TRBJ1-2; no clear D. With 7 bases removed from V and 0 bases from J, the gap between germline ends came to 15 bases. This CDR3 region has 15 residues. The CDR3 bases are TGTGCCAGCACCGCGGGCGACCGCTCTAACTATGGCTACACCTTC. This translates into CASTAGDRSNYGYTF.